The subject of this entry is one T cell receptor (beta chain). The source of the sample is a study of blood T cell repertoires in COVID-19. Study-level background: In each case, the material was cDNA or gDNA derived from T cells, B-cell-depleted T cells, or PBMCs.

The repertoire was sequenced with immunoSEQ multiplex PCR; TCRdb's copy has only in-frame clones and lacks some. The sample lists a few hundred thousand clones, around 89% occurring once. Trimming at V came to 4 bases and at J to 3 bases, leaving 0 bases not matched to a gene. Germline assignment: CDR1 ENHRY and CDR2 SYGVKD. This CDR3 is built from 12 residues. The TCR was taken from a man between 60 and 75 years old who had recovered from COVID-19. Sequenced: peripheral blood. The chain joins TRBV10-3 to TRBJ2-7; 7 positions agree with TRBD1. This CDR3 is CAISGQGYEQYF. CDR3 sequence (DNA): TGTGCCATCAGTGGACAGGGCTACGAGCAGTACTTC.